The 27 T cell receptor beta chains in this list originate from one sample, sequenced in a study of cytomegalovirus exposure and HLA in healthy donors listed by TCRdb under 2017. The library was built by means of the immunoSEQ multiplex PCR assay. The multiplex PCR relied on a mix of 60 forward primers for TCR Vbeta segments and 13 reverse primers for TCR Jbeta segments. This is the immuneACCESS table as TCRdb keeps it, with only in-frame sequences that have V and J called. A part of the clones is gone; compared with another copy, unresolved V genes explain less than half, and the rest is unexplained. This sample's listing comprises about 88,000 clones. The ten largest clonotypes hold about 6% of the sample. The sequencing input was PBMCs. The source is a girl between 10 and 17 years old in good health and CMV-seropositive.

CDR3 nucleotides: TGCAGCGTTGGGACAGGGGACTACTATGGCTACACCTTC. This encodes CSVGTGDYYGYTF. The chain links TRBV29-1 to TRBJ1-2, with 9 positions matching TRBD1. The CDR3 length is 13 residues. The V gene end was trimmed by 4 bases and the J gene end by 3 bases; junction bases not matched to a gene: 3. Germline loops: CDR1 SQVTM, CDR2 ANQGSEA.

The chain combines TRBV9 with TRBJ1-2, with D uncertain. Trimming shortened V by 0 bases and J by 7 bases, and 7 bases separated the two germline ends. The germline V gene has CDR1 SGDLS and CDR2 YYNGEE. This CDR3 is built from 12 residues. The CDR3 loop reads CASSVESGGYTF. CDR3 DNA sequence: TGTGCCAGCAGCGTAGAGAGCGGTGGCTACACCTTC.

V usage is TRBV6-5 and J usage is TRBJ2-4; D gene uncertain. The CDR3 runs 14 residues. Trimming stripped 7 bases from V and 1 base from J, with 11 bases between. Germline V gene lookup returns CDR1 MNHEY and CDR2 SVGAGI. The CDR3 DNA follows: TGTGCCAGCAACCACAGATCCGCCAAAAACATTCAGTACTTC. This sequence encodes CASNHRSAKNIQYF.

The chain carries TRBV11-2 and TRBJ1-5; tentative D call: TRBD1 (6 bases). The CDR3 has 13 residues. Germline CDR1 and CDR2: SGHAT and FQNNGV. Deletions cut 5 bases from V and 4 bases from J, with 9 bases between. Here the CDR3 DNA reads TGTGCCAGCAGCCCAACAGGGAATCAGCCCCAGCATTTT. Translating it yields CASSPTGNQPQHF.

CDR3: CASSVAAGLNPGELFF. The CDR3 DNA sequence: TGTGCCAGCAGCGTAGCCGCAGGGCTTAATCCCGGGGAGCTGTTTTTT. The V gene is TRBV9, the J gene TRBJ2-2; tentatively, D is TRBD1 (5 bases). The CDR3 loop spans 16 amino acids. Germline CDR1 is SGDLS and CDR2 is YYNGEE. The V and J ends lost 0 bases and 6 bases respectively, with 15 bases between them. Variable domain in full (rest from reference TRBV9 and TRBJ2-2): DSGVTQTPKHLITATGQRVTLRCSPRSGDLSVYWYQQSLDQGLQFLIQYYNGEERAKGNILERFSAQQFPDLHSELNLSSLELGDSALYFCASSVAAGLNPGELFFGEGSRLTVL.

The rearrangement uses TRBV28 and TRBJ1-5; D might be TRBD1 (6 bases). V was shortened by 6 bases and J by 4 bases, with 13 bases between the two germline ends. The germline V gene has CDR1 MDHEN and CDR2 SYDVKM. The CDR3 has 14 residues. The DNA of the CDR3 is TGTGCCAGCAGCCCCGACAGGAGTAATCAGCCCCAGCATTTT. Protein: CASSPDRSNQPQHF. Using reference TRBV28 and TRBJ1-5 for the parts outside the CDR3, the full variable domain is DVKVTQSSRYLVKRTGEKVFLECVQDMDHENMFWYRQDPGLGLRLIYFSYDVKMKEKGDIPEGYSVSREKKERFSLILESASTNQTSMYLCASSPDRSNQPQHFGDGTRLSIL.

This chain connects TRBV14 to TRBJ2-2, with D maybe TRBD2 (6 bases). The germline V gene has CDR1 SGHDN and CDR2 FVKESK. CDR3 length: 16 amino acids. V was trimmed by 4 bases and J by 0 bases, leaving 12 bases between them. The CDR3 nucleotides read TGTGCCAGCAGCCTACTTAGCGGACCGAACACCGGGGAGCTGTTTTTT. Residues: CASSLLSGPNTGELFF.

The chain joins TRBV9 to TRBJ1-2, with TRBD1 identical over 11 bases. Per germline, CDR1 SGDLS and CDR2 YYNGEE. V was pared by 1 base and J by 7 bases, with 9 bases of the junction left unmatched. This CDR3 has 16 amino acids. CDR3 sequence reads: CASSVPRDRGFSGYTF. CDR3 nucleotide sequence: TGTGCCAGCAGCGTACCACGGGACAGGGGGTTTTCTGGCTACACCTTC. The variable domain in full, completed from reference TRBV9 and TRBJ1-2, reads DSGVTQTPKHLITATGQRVTLRCSPRSGDLSVYWYQQSLDQGLQFLIQYYNGEERAKGNILERFSAQQFPDLHSELNLSSLELGDSALYFCASSVPRDRGFSGYTFGSGTRLTVV.

The J gene is TRBJ1-5, the V gene TRBV7-2; D call uncertain. The CDR3 contains 14 residues. With 0 bases removed from V and 7 bases from J, the gap between germline ends came to 10 bases. Germline V gene data show CDR1 as SGHTA and CDR2 as FQGNSA. CDR3 region: CASSLATGGQPQHF. The CDR3 DNA sequence: TGTGCCAGCAGCTTAGCAACCGGAGGACAGCCCCAGCATTTT.

This chain uses TRBV6-5 with TRBJ1-2; the D is unclear. Trimming took off 0 bases at V and 2 bases at J, with 10 bases between the two ends. The CDR3 is 15 residues long. Per the germline V gene, CDR1 is MNHEY and CDR2 is SVGAGI. The CDR3 reads CASSYSTTVNYGYTF. CDR3 in DNA: TGTGCCAGCAGTTACTCCACAACAGTGAACTATGGCTACACCTTC.

This chain links TRBV18 with TRBJ1-6, with TRBD1 matching 8 bases. The CDR3 covers 14 residues. The V and J ends lost 6 bases and 8 bases, in that order; junction bases with no gene match: 6. The germline V gene encodes CDR1 KGHSH and CDR2 LQKENI. The CDR3 nucleotides are TGTGCCAGCTCCCTACAGGGGGGGGATTCACCCCTCCACTTT. Residues: CASSLQGGDSPLHF.

The CDR3 is CASSAKAAGTGISPYNSPLHF. CDR3 bases: TGTGCCAGCAGCGCAAAAGCTGCCGGGACAGGGATCTCCCCTTATAATTCACCCCTCCACTTT. The chain couples TRBV9 to TRBJ1-6; 9 nucleotides line up with TRBD1. Germline V lookup: CDR1 SGDLS, CDR2 YYNGEE. The CDR3 runs to 21 residues. V gave up 3 bases and J gave up 4 bases; unmatched junction bases: 20. The variable domain in full, with the rest retrieved from reference TRBV9 and TRBJ1-6, is DSGVTQTPKHLITATGQRVTLRCSPRSGDLSVYWYQQSLDQGLQFLIQYYNGEERAKGNILERFSAQQFPDLHSELNLSSLELGDSALYFCASSAKAAGTGISPYNSPLHFGNGTRLTVT.

The genes are TRBV5-6 and TRBJ2-7; 12 bases agree with TRBD2. J was trimmed by 4 bases and V by 3 bases; bases with no gene match: 5. The CDR3 covers 15 residues. Germline V lookup: CDR1 SGHDT, CDR2 YYEEEE. Here the CDR3 reads CASSSTTSGRYEQYV. The DNA for the CDR3 is TGTGCCAGCAGCTCCACAACTAGCGGGAGGTACGAGCAGTACGTC.

This chain links TRBV6-5 with TRBJ2-3, with D perhaps matching TRBD2 (6 bases). Trimming stripped 2 bases from V and 2 bases from J, with 11 bases between. The CDR3 loop spans 15 amino acids. The germline gives CDR1 MNHEY, CDR2 SVGAGI. CDR3 sequence (DNA): TGTGCCAGCAGTTACGGGACTGCCTTCACAGATACGCAGTATTTT. Its protein is CASSYGTAFTDTQYF.

V gene TRBV5-5 combines with J gene TRBJ2-5, with 7 nucleotides matching TRBD1. V shed 4 bases, J shed 1 base, and the junction held 7 bases outside the gene matches. CDR1 and CDR2 (germline): SGHKS, YYEKEE (reference sequence). CDR3 length: 15 residues. DNA for the CDR3: TGTGCCAGCAGCCTTGAGGGGACAGCCCAAGAGACCCAGTACTTC. Translating it yields CASSLEGTAQETQYF.

CDR3: CASNPGLGQPQHF. Here the CDR3 DNA reads TGTGCCAGTAATCCAGGCTTAGGTCAGCCCCAGCATTTT. The V call is TRBV19, the J call TRBJ1-5; D is unclear. The V gene lost 7 bases and the J gene lost 6 bases, with 13 bases spanning the gap. The CDR3 totals 13 residues. Germline loops: CDR1 LNHDA, CDR2 SQIVND (reference sequence).

The rearrangement links TRBV7-2 to TRBJ1-1; D not resolved. Trimming took 5 bases from V and 7 from J, leaving 14 bases between them. CDR1 is SGHTA, CDR2 FQGNSA, per germline. This CDR3 comprises 13 residues. In DNA form, the CDR3 reads TGTGCCAGCAGCCCTCCGAGGAGCGTTGAAGCTTTCTTT. Amino acid sequence: CASSPPRSVEAFF.

The chain links TRBV7-2 to TRBJ2-2, with 10 bases that match TRBD2. V shed 5 bases, J shed 3 bases, and the junction held 6 bases outside the gene matches. Germline CDR1 and CDR2: SGHTA and FQGNSA. The CDR3 contains 16 residues. The CDR3 sequence: CASSSRTSGYTGELFF. The DNA for the CDR3 is TGTGCCAGCAGCAGCAGGACTAGCGGCTACACCGGGGAGCTGTTTTTT.

The J gene is TRBJ1-2, the V gene TRBV6-5; D uncertain. CDR1 and CDR2 (germline): MNHEY, SVGAGI. The CDR3 has 13 residues. V was shortened by 4 bases and J by 2 bases, with 8 bases between the two germline ends. The CDR3 sequence is CASSFTTNYGYTF. The DNA of the CDR3 is TGTGCCAGCAGTTTTACAACGAACTATGGCTACACCTTC.

V is TRBV5-4 and J is TRBJ1-1, with D unclear. V was pared by 5 bases and J by 8 bases, with 16 bases between. Per germline, CDR1 SGHNT and CDR2 YYREEE (reference sequence). The CDR3 length is 13 residues. The CDR3 loop reads CASRGGSDMEAFF. In nucleotides, the CDR3 is TGTGCCAGCAGAGGCGGGAGTGATATGGAAGCTTTCTTT. Looking up the rest from reference TRBV5-4 and TRBJ1-1 gives the full variable domain: ETGVTQSPTHLIKTRGQQVTLRCSSQSGHNTVSWYQQALGQGPQFIFQYYREEENGRGNFPPRFSGLQFPNYSSELNVNALELDDSALYLCASRGGSDMEAFFGQGTRLTVV.

This chain's CDR3 is CASSQALVRNTEAFF. CDR3 DNA: TGCGCCAGCAGCCAAGCCCTCGTCAGGAACACTGAAGCTTTCTTT. The V call is TRBV4-3, the J call TRBJ1-1, with D hard to call. With 1 base removed from V and 1 base from J, the gap between germline ends came to 10 bases. The CDR3 has 15 amino acids. Germline V gene lookup returns CDR1 LGHNA and CDR2 YSLEER.

The J gene is TRBJ2-7, the V gene TRBV7-2, with 7 bases aligning to TRBD1. The CDR3 spans 14 residues. The junction had 5 bases not matched to a gene; V was cut back by 6 bases and J by 0 bases. The germline V gene has CDR1 SGHTA and CDR2 FQGNSA. In DNA, the CDR3 is TGTGCCAGCAGAACGGGACAGATCTCCTACGAGCAGTACTTC. It codes for CASRTGQISYEQYF.

The J gene is TRBJ2-2, the V gene TRBV4-3, with 9 bases identical to TRBD1. The CDR3 runs to 18 residues. Germline assignment: CDR1 LGHNA and CDR2 YSLEER. The J segment lost 0 bases and the V segment lost 0 bases, leaving 5 bases of the junction unmatched. The DNA of the CDR3 is TGCGCCAGCAGCCAAGATCGGCGGACAGGGGCGAACACCGGGGAGCTGTTTTTT. The encoded protein is CASSQDRRTGANTGELFF.

The CDR3: CASSIRQAFYGYTF. The CDR3 DNA reads as TGTGCCAGCAGCATACGACAGGCTTTCTATGGCTACACCTTC. The chain employs TRBV7-9 and TRBJ1-2; maybe TRBD1 (6 bases). Germline lookup yields CDR1 SEHNR and CDR2 FQNEAQ (reference sequence). Trimming stripped 5 bases from V and 4 bases from J, with 14 bases between. CDR3 size: 14 residues.

V usage is TRBV14 and J usage is TRBJ1-4; TRBD1 matches at 7 bases. The V segment lost 0 bases and the J segment 8 bases; nucleotides outside the gene matches: 12. Germline loops: CDR1 SGHDN, CDR2 FVKESK. The CDR3 is 17 residues long. As DNA, the CDR3 is TGTGCCAGCAGCCAAGAAGCCCTGACAGGGAGACGGGAAAAACTGTTTTTT. The encoded protein is CASSQEALTGRREKLFF.

The chain employs TRBV18 and TRBJ1-1; tentative D call: TRBD1 (6 bases). The CDR3 length is 16 residues. With 8 bases removed from V and 0 bases from J, the gap between germline ends came to 19 bases. CDR1 is KGHSH, CDR2 LQKENI, per germline. Here the CDR3 reads CASAEGGGRLNTEAFF. CDR3 nucleotide sequence: TGTGCCAGCGCGGAGGGGGGAGGGAGACTGAACACTGAAGCTTTCTTT.

The chain couples TRBV6-6 to TRBJ2-3; perhaps TRBD1 as D (5 bases). Germline assignment: CDR1 MNHNY and CDR2 SVGAGI (reference sequence). Trimming shortened V by 6 bases and J by 0 bases, and 16 bases separated the two germline ends. The CDR3 extends over 16 amino acids. The CDR3: CASSSPGHLSTDTQYF. The DNA of the CDR3 is TGTGCCAGCAGCTCACCAGGGCATCTCAGCACAGATACGCAGTATTTT.